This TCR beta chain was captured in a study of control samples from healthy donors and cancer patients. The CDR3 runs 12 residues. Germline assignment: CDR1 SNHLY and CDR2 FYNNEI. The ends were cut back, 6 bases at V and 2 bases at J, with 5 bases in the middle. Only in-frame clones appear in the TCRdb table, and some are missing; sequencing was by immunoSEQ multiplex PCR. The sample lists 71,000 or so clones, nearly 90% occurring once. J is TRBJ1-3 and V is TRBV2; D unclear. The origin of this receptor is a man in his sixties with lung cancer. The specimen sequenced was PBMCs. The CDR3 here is CASREPGNTIYF. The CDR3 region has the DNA TGTGCCAGCAGGGAACCTGGAAACACCATATATTTT. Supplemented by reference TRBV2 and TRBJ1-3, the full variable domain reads EPEVTQTPSHQVTQMGQEVILRCVPISNHLYFYWYRQILGQKVEFLVSFYNNEISEKSEIFDDQFSVERPDGSNFTLKIRSTKLEDSAMYFCASREPGNTIYFGEGSWLTVV.